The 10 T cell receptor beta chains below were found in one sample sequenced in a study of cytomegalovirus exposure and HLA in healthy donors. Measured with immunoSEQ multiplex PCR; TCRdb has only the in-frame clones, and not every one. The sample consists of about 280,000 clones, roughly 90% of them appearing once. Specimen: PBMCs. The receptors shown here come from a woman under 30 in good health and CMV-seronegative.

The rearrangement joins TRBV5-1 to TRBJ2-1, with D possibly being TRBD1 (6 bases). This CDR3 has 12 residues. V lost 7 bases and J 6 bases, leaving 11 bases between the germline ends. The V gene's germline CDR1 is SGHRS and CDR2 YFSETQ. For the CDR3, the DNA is TGCGCCAGCTATTCAGGGGTCAATGAGCAGTTCTTC. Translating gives CASYSGVNEQFF.

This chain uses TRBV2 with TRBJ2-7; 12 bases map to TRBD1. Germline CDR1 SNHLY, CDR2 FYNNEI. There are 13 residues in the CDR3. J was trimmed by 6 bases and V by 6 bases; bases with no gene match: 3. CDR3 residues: CASSRDRGPEQYF. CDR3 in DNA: TGTGCCAGCAGCCGGGACAGGGGGCCCGAGCAGTACTTC.

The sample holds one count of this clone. In DNA, the CDR3 is TGTGCCAGCAGTCCCCACAGGGGGCGGCTCTATGGCTACACCTTC. This codes for CASSPHRGRLYGYTF. The chain joins TRBV28 to TRBJ1-2, with 9 bases that match TRBD1. Germline V gives CDR1 MDHEN, CDR2 SYDVKM. Unmatched junction bases numbered 8, after V lost 5 bases and J lost 4 bases. There are 15 residues in the CDR3.

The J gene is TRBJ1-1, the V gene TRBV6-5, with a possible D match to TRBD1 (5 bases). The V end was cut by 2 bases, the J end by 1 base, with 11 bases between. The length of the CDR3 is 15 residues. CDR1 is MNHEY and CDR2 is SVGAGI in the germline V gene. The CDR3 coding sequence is TGTGCCAGCAGTTACGGACACGGCACGAACACTGAAGCTTTCTTT. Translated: CASSYGHGTNTEAFF.

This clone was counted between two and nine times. The CDR3 spells CASSIMAGAKNIQYF. DNA for the CDR3: TGTGCCAGTAGTATAATGGCGGGGGCCAAAAACATTCAGTACTTC. The J gene is TRBJ2-4, the V gene TRBV19, with D maybe TRBD2 (6 bases). Germline CDR1 is LNHDA and CDR2 is SQIVND (reference sequence). CDR3 length: 15 residues. The ends were cut back, 2 bases at V and 1 base at J, with 9 bases in the middle.

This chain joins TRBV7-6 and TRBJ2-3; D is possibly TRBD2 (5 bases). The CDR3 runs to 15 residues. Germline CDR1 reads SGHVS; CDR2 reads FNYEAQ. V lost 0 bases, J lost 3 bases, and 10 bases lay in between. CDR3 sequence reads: CASSLADGMTDTQYF. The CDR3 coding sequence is TGTGCCAGCAGCTTAGCGGACGGGATGACAGATACGCAGTATTTT.

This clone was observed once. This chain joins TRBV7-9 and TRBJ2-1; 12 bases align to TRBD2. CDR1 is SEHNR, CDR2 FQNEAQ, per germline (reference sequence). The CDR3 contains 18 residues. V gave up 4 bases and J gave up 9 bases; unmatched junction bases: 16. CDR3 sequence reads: CASSSLPRLAGDRSEQFF. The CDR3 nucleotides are TGTGCCAGCAGCTCCCTCCCTCGACTAGCGGGAGACCGTAGTGAGCAGTTCTTC.

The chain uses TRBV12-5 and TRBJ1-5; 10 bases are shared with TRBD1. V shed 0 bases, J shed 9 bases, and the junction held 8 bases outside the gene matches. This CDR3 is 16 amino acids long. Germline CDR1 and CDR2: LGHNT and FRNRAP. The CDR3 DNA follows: TGTGCTAGTGGTTTGGTTTTAGGGACAGGGGATTTGCCCCAGCATTTT. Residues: CASGLVLGTGDLPQHF.

CDR3 residues: CASSLRDRGQNTGELFF. DNA of the CDR3: TGTGCCAGCAGCTTACGGGACAGGGGGCAGAACACCGGGGAGCTGTTTTTT. The rearrangement uses TRBV13 and TRBJ2-2, with 12 bases identical to TRBD1. This CDR3 has 17 residues. V shed 2 bases, J shed 1 base, and the junction held 2 bases outside the gene matches. Germline CDR1 reads PRHDT; CDR2 reads FYEKMQ (reference sequence). Filled out from reference TRBV13 and TRBJ2-2, the complete variable domain reads AAGVIQSPRHLIKEKRETATLKCYPIPRHDTVYWYQQGPGQDPQFLISFYEKMQSDKGSIPDRFSAQQFSDYHSELNMSSLELGDSALYFCASSLRDRGQNTGELFFGEGSRLTVL.

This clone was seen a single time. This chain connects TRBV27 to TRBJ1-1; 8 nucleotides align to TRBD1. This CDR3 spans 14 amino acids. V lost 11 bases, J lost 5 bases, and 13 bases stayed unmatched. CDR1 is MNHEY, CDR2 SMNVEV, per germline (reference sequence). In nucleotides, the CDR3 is TGTGCCGCAGGCAGGGGGCCCGGGGGAACTGAAGCTTTCTTT. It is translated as CAAGRGPGGTEAFF.